The 19 T cell receptor beta chains listed next were all sequenced from one sample in a study of molecular identifiers for immune sequencing clone quantification. A single record per CDR3 protein comes from TCRdb applying MiXCR to the PCR reads. The sample has about 640,000 distinct CDR3 sequences, about 20% seen once. The sequenced sample consisted of naive CD8+ T cells from blood, with Jurkat cell RNA spiked in. Subset of the sample: FACS-sorted CD8+CD4-CCR7+CD45RA+ naive T cells. These receptors all stem from a human donor in good health. Some libraries in this study had Jurkat cell RNA spiked in.

In this sample, this clonotype turned up many times. V gene TRBV12-5 combines with J gene TRBJ1-5, with D uncertain. Trimming removed 8 bases at V and 3 bases at J, with 5 bases between. Per germline, CDR1 LGHNT and CDR2 FRNRAP. This CDR3 comprises 11 residues. The CDR3 sequence: CASPLNQPQHF. The DNA for the CDR3 is TGTGCTAGTCCCCTCAATCAGCCCCAGCATTTT.

There are a few counts of this clonotype. The chain couples TRBV7-6 to TRBJ2-1; a weak D match, TRBD1 (5 bases). The CDR3 has 16 residues. V was clipped by 4 bases and J by 0 bases, with 13 bases between them. Germline loops: CDR1 SGHVS, CDR2 FNYEAQ. CDR3 sequence reads: CASSWGVVTSYNEQFF. The CDR3 DNA reads as TGTGCCAGCAGCTGGGGCGTGGTCACCTCCTACAATGAGCAGTTCTTC.

The CDR3, as DNA: TGTGCCAGCAGCCAAGATCTGGGCACAGGGGGCGAATTTTTCGCTGGGAATGAGCAGTTCTTC. The encoded protein is CASSQDLGTGGEFFAGNEQFF. The chain is built from TRBV3-1 and TRBJ2-1, with 9 bases lining up with TRBD1. The germline gives CDR1 LGHDT, CDR2 YNNKEL (reference sequence). V dropped 0 bases and J dropped 7; count of bases not matched to a gene: 22. The CDR3 runs to 21 residues.

This clonotype was recorded many times. The rearrangement uses TRBV7-9 and TRBJ2-3, with unresolved D. This CDR3 comprises 15 residues. Trimming shortened V by 5 bases and J by 4 bases, and 16 bases separated the two germline ends. Germline CDR1 is SEHNR and CDR2 is FQNEAQ (reference sequence). The CDR3 is CASSHLQPGADTQYF. Written as DNA, the CDR3 is TGTGCCAGCAGCCACCTACAGCCCGGTGCAGATACGCAGTATTTT.

This clonotype was observed a handful of times. The chain recombines TRBV7-9 with TRBJ2-2, with a tentative D call TRBD2 (5 bases). Trimming removed 5 bases at V and 2 bases at J, with 9 bases between. Germline CDR1 SEHNR, CDR2 FQNEAQ (reference sequence). This CDR3 region has 14 residues. CDR3 DNA sequence: TGTGCCAGCAGCGACGGACTTAACACCGGGGAGCTGTTTTTT. This translates into CASSDGLNTGELFF.

To note about this clonotype: Possible read error: a much larger clone is one base away. The chain is built from TRBV20-1 and TRBJ2-5; D unresolved. Germline CDR1 and CDR2: DFQATT and SNEGSKA (reference sequence). The CDR3 runs to 13 residues. CDR3 sequence reads: CSARDWNQETQNF. CDR3 DNA: TGCAGTGCTAGAGACTGGAACCAAGAGACCCAGAACTTC.

This clonotype was seen more than once but under ten times. Being one base from a much bigger clone, this may be a read error. The chain combines TRBV12-5 with TRBJ2-2, with 8 bases aligning to TRBD2. The CDR3 loop spans 12 amino acids. The germline CDR1 and CDR2 sequences are LGHNT and FRNRAP. Trimming at V came to 7 bases and at J to 6 bases, leaving 1 base not matched to a gene. The CDR3 DNA sequence: TGTGCTAGTGCCGGGGGGGCCGGGGAGCTGTTTTTT. It specifies CASAGGAGELFF.

This clonotype was recorded many times. The genes are TRBV10-3 and TRBJ2-3; D might be TRBD1 or TRBD2, each matching 5 bases. Germline values: CDR1 ENHRY, CDR2 SYGVKD. The length of the CDR3 is 15 residues. Trimming shortened V by 0 bases and J by 11 bases, and 18 bases separated the two germline ends. As DNA, the CDR3 is TGTGCCATCAGTGAGTCGGAGACGGATGGGGGTGGGCAGTATTTT. This sequence encodes CAISESETDGGGQYF.

The CDR3 DNA follows: TGTGCCAGCAGCTTGGGGGGAGGATTTGGTCAGCCCCAGCATTTT. Amino acid sequence: CASSLGGGFGQPQHF. The V call is TRBV5-6, the J call TRBJ1-5; D not certain. The CDR3 sequence is 15 residues long. The germline V gene encodes CDR1 SGHDT and CDR2 YYEEEE. The germline V and J ends were trimmed by 0 bases and 6 bases, with 13 bases remaining between them.

This clonotype occurred many times. V and J are TRBV2 and TRBJ2-1; TRBD1 aligns across 12 bases. The CDR3 is made up of 17 amino acids. Trimming cost V 7 bases and J 7 bases; bases outside gene matches: 14. From germline, CDR1 is SNHLY and CDR2 FYNNEI. CDR3 amino acids: CASTSPRGQGAQNEQFF. In nucleotides, the CDR3 is TGTGCCAGCACCTCCCCGAGGGGACAGGGGGCGCAGAATGAGCAGTTCTTC.

Concerning this clonotype itself: This may come from a read error, since a much larger clone is one base off. The CDR3 does not close with the conserved phenylalanine or tryptophan, likely indicating a read error. The chain joins TRBV12-3 or TRBV12-4 to TRBJ2-5; D is unclear. The germline V and J ends were trimmed by 5 bases and 0 bases, with 13 bases remaining between them. This CDR3 spans 15 amino acids. The CDR3 loop reads CASSPGRFYQETQYL. For the CDR3, the DNA is TGTGCCAGCAGTCCCGGACGGTTTTACCAAGAGACCCAGTACCTC.

This CDR3 is CASSVLAGAFYNEQFF. The CDR3 nucleotides are TGCGCCAGCAGCGTATTAGCGGGGGCCTTTTACAATGAGCAGTTCTTC. The J gene is TRBJ2-1, the V gene TRBV5-1; 9 bases map to TRBD2. This CDR3 has 16 residues. Germline values: CDR1 SGHRS, CDR2 YFSETQ. Germline trimming cut 4 bases from V and 4 bases from J; bases unmatched to any gene: 9.

Only a few counts were recorded for this clonotype. The CDR3 spells CATSRERLSTGNSPLHF. The DNA of the CDR3 is TGTGCCACCAGCAGAGAAAGATTAAGTACTGGGAATTCACCCCTCCACTTT. This rearrangement joins TRBV15 to TRBJ1-6, with D unresolved. The CDR3 sequence is 17 residues long. The germline V gene encodes CDR1 LNHNV and CDR2 YYDKDF (reference sequence). V was clipped by 0 bases and J by 7 bases, with 16 bases between them. The full variable domain, completed using reference TRBV15 and TRBJ1-6, is DAMVIQNPRYQVTQFGKPVTLSCSQTLNHNVMYWYQQKSSQAPKLLFHYYDKDFNNEADTPDNFQSRRPNTSFCFLDIRSPGLGDTAMYLCATSRERLSTGNSPLHFGNGTRLTVT.

Worth noting for this clonotype: A much larger clone differs by one base, so this may be a read error. This sequence joins TRBV13 and TRBJ2-7; D is undetermined. The CDR3 is 14 residues long. The germline V gene has CDR1 PRHDT and CDR2 FYEKMQ (reference sequence). CDR3 loop: CASSLGRPSCEQYF. The CDR3 nucleotides are TGTGCCAGCAGCTTAGGCAGGCCTTCCTGCGAGCAGTACTTC.

This clonotype has a count of ten or more. This rearrangement joins TRBV2 to TRBJ2-7; 7 nucleotides line up with TRBD2. This CDR3 has 13 residues. The germline gives CDR1 SNHLY, CDR2 FYNNEI. V lost 4 bases, J lost 2 bases, and 2 bases stayed unmatched. The DNA for the CDR3 is TGTGCCAGCAGTGGCGGGACTACCTACGAGCAGTACTTC. It encodes CASSGGTTYEQYF.

This clonotype was counted at least ten times. The gene calls are TRBV12-3 or TRBV12-4 and TRBJ2-3, with 8 nucleotides matching TRBD2. The CDR3 covers 15 residues. V gave up 6 bases and J gave up 2 bases; unmatched junction bases: 7. The DNA of the CDR3 is TGTGCCAGCAGGCTGTTAGCGGGGCTCACAGATACGCAGTATTTT. This codes for CASRLLAGLTDTQYF.

This clonotype was counted a few times. The V and J genes are TRBV12-3 or TRBV12-4 and TRBJ2-2; 8 bases agree with TRBD2. Trimming took 6 bases from V and 0 from J; bases not matched to a gene: 9. The CDR3 is made up of 17 amino acids. This CDR3 is CASRLRLAPSNTGELFF. CDR3 bases: TGTGCCAGCAGACTGCGACTAGCGCCTTCGAACACCGGGGAGCTGTTTTTT.

Note on this clonotype: At one end the junction does not follow the germline gene, possibly because of a read error. The chain is built from TRBV4-1 and TRBJ2-7; TRBD1 matches at 7 bases. The CDR3 runs to 14 residues. From germline, CDR1 is MGHRA and CDR2 YSYEKL. CDR3: CASSQVTGSYEQCF. CDR3 nucleotides: TGCGCCAGCAGCCAAGTGACAGGGTCCTACGAGCAGTGCTTC.

This sequence joins TRBV27 and TRBJ2-3; 8 bases map to TRBD1. This CDR3 has 15 residues. Germline-derived CDR1 and CDR2 are MNHEY and SMNVEV (reference sequence). Trimming took 5 bases from V and 4 from J; bases not matched to a gene: 8. The CDR3: CASSPLDREADTQYF. DNA for the CDR3: TGTGCCAGCAGTCCATTGGACAGGGAGGCAGATACGCAGTATTTT.